The next 24 T cell receptor beta chains were all read from a single sample in a study of control samples from healthy donors and cancer patients. The assay was immunoSEQ multiplex PCR, and TCRdb's table has in-frame clones only and misses some. The sample lists some 150,000 clones, 85% to 95% occurring once. Sequences were obtained from blood. The source of these receptors is a man aged 40-49 years in good health.

The gene calls are TRBV24-1 and TRBJ2-1, with D perhaps matching TRBD1 (6 bases). Trimming shortened V by 4 bases and J by 1 base, and 10 bases separated the two germline ends. The CDR3 is 15 amino acids. Germline V gives CDR1 KGHDR, CDR2 SFDVKD. Written as DNA, the CDR3 is TGTGCCACCAGTGACTGGGGGCATTCCTACAATGAGCAGTTCTTC. Its protein is CATSDWGHSYNEQFF.

J is TRBJ2-5 and V is TRBV6-5; D unclear. Germline CDR1 and CDR2: MNHEY and SVGAGI. This CDR3 has 11 residues. V was shortened by 2 bases and J by 10 bases, with 8 bases between the two germline ends. CDR3 bases: TGTGCCAGCAGTTACGGACGAATCCAGTACTTC. This gives the protein CASSYGRIQYF.

The chain employs TRBV27 and TRBJ2-2; D tentatively fits TRBD1 or TRBD2 (5 bases each). The V end was cut by 4 bases, the J end by 5 bases, with 5 bases between. The CDR3 runs 12 residues. From germline, CDR1 is MNHEY and CDR2 SMNVEV (reference sequence). CDR3 in amino acids: CASSWGTGELFF. CDR3 nucleotides: TGTGCCAGCAGTTGGGGGACCGGGGAGCTGTTTTTT.

The chain joins TRBV19 to TRBJ2-2; D is undetermined. Between the trimmed V and J ends, which lost 2 bases and 5 bases, there was a span of 18 bases. The germline V gene has CDR1 LNHDA and CDR2 SQIVND (reference sequence). The CDR3 spans 17 residues. The CDR3 DNA reads TGTGCCAGTAGTATACCCCTCACGTCGGTAGAAACCGGGGAGCTGTTTTTT. Encoded protein: CASSIPLTSVETGELFF. Full variable domain (remainder filled in from reference TRBV19 and TRBJ2-2): DGGITQSPKYLFRKEGQNVTLSCEQNLNHDAMYWYRQDPGQGLRLIYYSQIVNDFQKGDIAEGYSVSREKKESFPLTVTSAQKNPTAFYLCASSIPLTSVETGELFFGEGSRLTVL.

The CDR3 is CASSQVDRDRQPQHF. In nucleotides, the CDR3 is TGTGCCAGCAGCCAAGTCGACAGGGATAGGCAGCCCCAGCATTTT. V is TRBV4-2 and J is TRBJ1-5; the match to TRBD1 covers 7 bases. With 1 base clipped from V and 7 bases from J, the junction kept 7 bases outside the gene matches. This CDR3 region has 15 residues. The V gene's germline CDR1 is LGHNA and CDR2 YNFKEQ.

The chain couples TRBV12-3 or TRBV12-4 to TRBJ1-3; D unclear. The CDR3 extends over 13 amino acids. V was trimmed by 6 bases and J by 4 bases, leaving 10 bases between them. The CDR3 spells CASRTAAGNTIYF. CDR3 in DNA: TGTGCCAGCAGAACAGCGGCCGGAAACACCATATATTTT.

V usage is TRBV5-1 and J usage is TRBJ2-7; TRBD2 is a possible D gene (6 bases). This CDR3 contains 17 residues. The germline V and J ends were trimmed by 3 bases and 3 bases, with 22 bases remaining between them. Germline V gene lookup returns CDR1 SGHRS and CDR2 YFSETQ. The CDR3 protein is CASSSRGSGYGVYEQYF. The CDR3 coding sequence is TGCGCCAGCAGCTCCCGGGGGTCGGGGTATGGCGTCTACGAGCAGTACTTC.

The V and J genes are TRBV29-1 and TRBJ2-1; D is undetermined. Germline V CDR1 and CDR2: SQVTM, ANQGSEA. The CDR3 covers 10 residues. V was cut by 7 bases and J by 5 bases, with 6 bases left in between. CDR3: CSGEHNEQFF. Written as DNA, the CDR3 is TGCAGCGGGGAACACAATGAGCAGTTCTTC.

The gene calls are TRBV28 and TRBJ1-2; 7 bases are a match to TRBD1. Germline lookup yields CDR1 MDHEN and CDR2 SYDVKM. V gave up 4 bases and J gave up 4 bases; unmatched junction bases: 9. The CDR3 totals 15 residues. The CDR3 DNA reads TGTGCCAGCAGTTGGTCCGGGGGGACAGTCTATGGCTACACCTTC. This sequence encodes CASSWSGGTVYGYTF.

The CDR3 region is CASSLGGRNEQFF. Written as DNA, the CDR3 is TGTGCCAGCAGTTTAGGTGGAAGGAATGAGCAGTTCTTC. The chain has TRBV12-3 or TRBV12-4 and TRBJ2-1, with D hard to call. Trimming took off 1 base at V and 7 bases at J, with 8 bases between the two ends. The CDR3 totals 13 residues.

Concerning this clone: One end of the junction does not line up with germline, which may come from a read error. The chain carries TRBV11-2 and TRBJ1-2; D remains unclear. From germline, CDR1 is SGHAT and CDR2 FQNNGV. The CDR3 has 11 amino acids. The CDR3 DNA is TGTGCCAGCAGCCGAGGATCCGTCTTATCCTTC. As protein: CASSRGSVLSF.

In its sample, this clone was seen a few times. The rearrangement uses TRBV7-8 and TRBJ1-1; weak D call: TRBD1 (5 bases). The CDR3 is 16 amino acids. From germline, CDR1 is SGHVS and CDR2 FQNEAQ. The V end was cut by 5 bases, the J end by 3 bases, with 19 bases between. The CDR3 region is CASSPRKVRDDTEAFF. CDR3 bases: TGTGCCAGCAGCCCAAGAAAGGTCAGGGATGACACTGAAGCTTTCTTT. Looking up the rest from reference TRBV7-8 and TRBJ1-1 gives the full variable domain: GAGVSQSPRYKVAKRGQDVALRCDPISGHVSLFWYQQALGQGPEFLTYFQNEAQLDKSGLPSDRFFAERPEGSVSTLKIQRTQQEDSAVYLCASSPRKVRDDTEAFFGQGTRLTVV.

V is TRBV11-2 and J is TRBJ2-5, with D hard to call. Germline V CDR1 and CDR2: SGHAT, FQNNGV. Between the trimmed V and J ends, which lost 0 bases and 5 bases, there was a span of 4 bases. This CDR3 is built from 12 residues. This CDR3 reads CASSLDWETQYF. The CDR3 DNA reads as TGTGCCAGCAGCTTAGATTGGGAGACCCAGTACTTC.

Written as DNA, the CDR3 is TGCAGCGTTGGATCGGGGACTAACTATGGCTACACCTTC. Translation: CSVGSGTNYGYTF. The chain uses TRBV29-1 and TRBJ1-2; D not resolved. Germline-derived CDR1 and CDR2 are SQVTM and ANQGSEA. The CDR3 has 13 residues. The V end lost 4 bases, the J end lost 0 bases, and 9 bases lay between the germline ends.

The chain has TRBV4-1 and TRBJ1-1, with D uncertain. The CDR3 totals 15 residues. Between the trimmed V and J ends, which lost 1 base and 1 base, there was a span of 10 bases. Looked up from germline, CDR1 is MGHRA and CDR2 is YSYEKL. The CDR3 here is CASSQGRPGNTEAFF. The CDR3 DNA follows: TGCGCCAGCAGCCAAGGCCGACCCGGGAACACTGAAGCTTTCTTT.

The chain joins TRBV19 to TRBJ1-5, with a possible D match to TRBD1 (5 bases). Germline CDR1 and CDR2: LNHDA and SQIVND (reference sequence). The CDR3 runs to 13 residues. The V end was cut by 7 bases, the J end by 8 bases, with 15 bases between. The CDR3 protein is CASIGAFSKPQHF. The CDR3 DNA reads as TGTGCCAGTATAGGGGCATTTAGTAAGCCCCAGCATTTT.

The gene calls are TRBV5-5 and TRBJ1-5; D uncertain. Trimming pared 4 bases from V and 0 bases from J, leaving 14 bases between. The germline CDR1 and CDR2 sequences are SGHKS and YYEKEE (reference sequence). This CDR3 is built from 16 residues. The CDR3 sequence is CASSPSGRSSNQPQHF. DNA for the CDR3: TGTGCCAGCAGCCCTTCCGGACGGTCTAGCAATCAGCCCCAGCATTTT.

Concerning this clone itself: The junction does not match germline at one end; this may be a read error. The V call is TRBV5-4, the J call TRBJ2-5; no definite D call. The CDR3 contains 14 residues. Germline assignment: CDR1 SGHNT and CDR2 YYREEE (reference sequence). The CDR3 loop is CASSLGSSQETQYF. The DNA for the CDR3 is TGTGCCAGCAGTTTGGGCTCGAGTCAAGAGACCCAGTACTTC.

This chain connects TRBV28 to TRBJ1-5; possible D gene TRBD1, 5 bases. The CDR3 is made up of 17 amino acids. The germline gives CDR1 MDHEN, CDR2 SYDVKM. V lost 5 bases and J lost 2, with 19 bases in between. The CDR3 reads CASSLRGLRVGNQPQHF. CDR3 bases: TGTGCCAGCAGTCTGAGGGGACTCCGGGTGGGCAATCAGCCCCAGCATTTT. The variable domain in full, completed from reference TRBV28 and TRBJ1-5, reads DVKVTQSSRYLVKRTGEKVFLECVQDMDHENMFWYRQDPGLGLRLIYFSYDVKMKEKGDIPEGYSVSREKKERFSLILESASTNQTSMYLCASSLRGLRVGNQPQHFGDGTRLSIL.

The chain is built from TRBV5-1 and TRBJ2-5, with D perhaps matching TRBD2 (6 bases). The germline V gene encodes CDR1 SGHRS and CDR2 YFSETQ. The CDR3 sequence is 13 residues long. V gave up 1 base and J gave up 5 bases, with 9 bases separating them. CDR3 sequence reads: CASSLNSGETQYF. The CDR3 coding sequence is TGCGCCAGCAGCTTGAACAGCGGGGAGACCCAGTACTTC. The full variable domain, in which reference TRBV5-1 and TRBJ2-5 provide the parts outside the CDR3, is KAGVTQTPRYLIKTRGQQVTLSCSPISGHRSVSWYQQTPGQGLQFLFEYFSETQRNKGNFPGRFSGRQFSNSRSEMNVSTLELGDSALYLCASSLNSGETQYFGPGTRLLVL.

The chain is built from TRBV19 and TRBJ1-5; no clear D gene. The germline gives CDR1 LNHDA, CDR2 SQIVND (reference sequence). CDR3 length equals 13 residues. Between the trimmed V and J ends, which lost 8 bases and 5 bases, there was a span of 13 bases. DNA for the CDR3: TGTGCCAGTGCTTGGAGTGAAGATCAGCCCCAGCATTTT. It codes for CASAWSEDQPQHF.

This rearrangement joins TRBV6-5 to TRBJ1-2; D gene unclear. The germline V and J ends were trimmed by 6 bases and 3 bases, with 17 bases remaining between them. Per the germline V gene, CDR1 is MNHEY and CDR2 is SVGAGI. The CDR3 spans 15 residues. Here the CDR3 DNA reads TGTGCCAGCAGCTACCTCCGGGCCGGGGACTATGGCTACACCTTC. It is translated as CASSYLRAGDYGYTF.

The chain links TRBV28 to TRBJ1-6, with TRBD1 matching 9 bases. The CDR3 consists of 15 residues. Germline V gives CDR1 MDHEN, CDR2 SYDVKM. J gave up 7 bases and V 6 bases, and 7 bases lay outside the gene matches. The CDR3 nucleotides are TGTGCCAGCAGGGACACCACAGGGGGCAATTCACCCCTCCACTTT. Its translation is CASRDTTGGNSPLHF.

This rearrangement joins TRBV9 to TRBJ1-5; TRBD1 might be the D (5 bases). The length of the CDR3 is 14 residues. V lost 1 base and J 2 bases, leaving 7 bases between the germline ends. Looked up from germline, CDR1 is SGDLS and CDR2 is YYNGEE. The CDR3 bases are TGTGCCAGCAGCGTAAAGGGGCGCAATCAGCCCCAGCATTTT. This sequence encodes CASSVKGRNQPQHF.